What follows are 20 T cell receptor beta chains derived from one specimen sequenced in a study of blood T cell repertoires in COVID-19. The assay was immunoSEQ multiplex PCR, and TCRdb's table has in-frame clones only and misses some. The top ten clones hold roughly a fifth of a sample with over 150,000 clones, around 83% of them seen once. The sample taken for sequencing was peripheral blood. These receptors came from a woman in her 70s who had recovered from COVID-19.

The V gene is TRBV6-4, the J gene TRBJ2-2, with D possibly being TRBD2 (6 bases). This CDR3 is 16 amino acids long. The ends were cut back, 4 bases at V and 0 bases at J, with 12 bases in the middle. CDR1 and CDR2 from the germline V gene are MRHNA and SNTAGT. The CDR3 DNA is TGTGCCAGCAGTGGCCAGGGAGGCACGAACACCGGGGAGCTGTTTTTT. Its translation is CASSGQGGTNTGELFF.

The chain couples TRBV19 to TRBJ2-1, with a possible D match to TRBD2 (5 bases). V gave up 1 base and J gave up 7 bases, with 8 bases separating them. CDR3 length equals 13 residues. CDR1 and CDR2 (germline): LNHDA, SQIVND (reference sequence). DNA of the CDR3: TGTGCCAGTAGTATAGGGAGAGGGAATGAGCAGTTCTTC. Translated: CASSIGRGNEQFF.

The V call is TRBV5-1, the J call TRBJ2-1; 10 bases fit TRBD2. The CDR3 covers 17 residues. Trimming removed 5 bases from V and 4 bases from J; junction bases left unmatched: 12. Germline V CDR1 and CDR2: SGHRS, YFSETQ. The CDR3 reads CASSPRLLAGVYNEQFF. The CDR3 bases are TGCGCCAGCAGTCCTAGGTTGCTAGCGGGAGTATACAATGAGCAGTTCTTC.

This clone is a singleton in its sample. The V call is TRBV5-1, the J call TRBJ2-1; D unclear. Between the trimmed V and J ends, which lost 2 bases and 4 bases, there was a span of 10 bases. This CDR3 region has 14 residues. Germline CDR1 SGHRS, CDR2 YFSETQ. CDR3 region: CASSFTSGYNEQFF. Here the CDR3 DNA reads TGCGCCAGCAGCTTCACCTCAGGTTACAATGAGCAGTTCTTC.

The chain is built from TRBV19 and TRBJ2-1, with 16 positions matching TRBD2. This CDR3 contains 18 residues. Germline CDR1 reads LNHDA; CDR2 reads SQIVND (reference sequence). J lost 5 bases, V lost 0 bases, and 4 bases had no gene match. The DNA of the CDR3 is TGTGCCAGTAGTATAGATGGGGGACTAGCGGGAGGGGACAATGAGCAGTTCTTC. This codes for CASSIDGGLAGGDNEQFF.

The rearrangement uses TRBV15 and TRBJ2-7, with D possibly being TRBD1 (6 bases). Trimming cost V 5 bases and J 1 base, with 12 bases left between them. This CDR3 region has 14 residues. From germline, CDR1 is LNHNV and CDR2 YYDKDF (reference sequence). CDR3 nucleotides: TGTGCCACCAGCGCAAGGGGGTCTTCCTACGAGCAGTACTTC. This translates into CATSARGSSYEQYF.

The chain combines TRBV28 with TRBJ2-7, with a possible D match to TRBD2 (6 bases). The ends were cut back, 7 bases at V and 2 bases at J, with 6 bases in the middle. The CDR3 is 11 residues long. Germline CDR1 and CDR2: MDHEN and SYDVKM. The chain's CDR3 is CASTGAYEQYF. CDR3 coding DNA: TGTGCCAGCACGGGGGCCTACGAGCAGTACTTC.

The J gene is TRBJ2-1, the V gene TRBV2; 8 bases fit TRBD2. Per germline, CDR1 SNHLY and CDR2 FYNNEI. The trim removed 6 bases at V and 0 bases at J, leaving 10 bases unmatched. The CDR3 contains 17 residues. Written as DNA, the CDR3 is TGTGCCAGCAGAGGGCTAGCGGGCCTGAGCTCCTACAATGAGCAGTTCTTC. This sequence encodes CASRGLAGLSSYNEQFF. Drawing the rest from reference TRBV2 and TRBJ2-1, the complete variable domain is EPEVTQTPSHQVTQMGQEVILRCVPISNHLYFYWYRQILGQKVEFLVSFYNNEISEKSEIFDDQFSVERPDGSNFTLKIRSTKLEDSAMYFCASRGLAGLSSYNEQFFGPGTRLTVL.

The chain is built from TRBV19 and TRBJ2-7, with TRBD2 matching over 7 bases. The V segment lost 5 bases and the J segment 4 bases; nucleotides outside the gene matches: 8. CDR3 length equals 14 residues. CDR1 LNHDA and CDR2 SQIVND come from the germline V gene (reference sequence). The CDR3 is CASSPLAEPYEQYF. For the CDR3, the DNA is TGTGCCAGTAGTCCCCTAGCGGAACCTTACGAGCAGTACTTC.

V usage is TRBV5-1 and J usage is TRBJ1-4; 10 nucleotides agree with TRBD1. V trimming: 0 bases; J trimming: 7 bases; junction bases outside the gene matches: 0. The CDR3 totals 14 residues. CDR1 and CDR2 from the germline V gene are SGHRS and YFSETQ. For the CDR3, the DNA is TGCGCCAGCAGCTTGGGGGACAGGGGTGAAAAACTGTTTTTT. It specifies CASSLGDRGEKLFF. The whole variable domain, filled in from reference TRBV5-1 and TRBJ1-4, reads KAGVTQTPRYLIKTRGQQVTLSCSPISGHRSVSWYQQTPGQGLQFLFEYFSETQRNKGNFPGRFSGRQFSNSRSEMNVSTLELGDSALYLCASSLGDRGEKLFFGSGTQLSVL.

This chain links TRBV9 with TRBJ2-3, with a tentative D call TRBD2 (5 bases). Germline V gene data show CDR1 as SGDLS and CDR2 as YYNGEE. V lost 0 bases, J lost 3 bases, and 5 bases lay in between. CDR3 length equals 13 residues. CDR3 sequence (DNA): TGTGCCAGCAGCGTAGCGGGGACAGATACGCAGTATTTT. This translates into CASSVAGTDTQYF.

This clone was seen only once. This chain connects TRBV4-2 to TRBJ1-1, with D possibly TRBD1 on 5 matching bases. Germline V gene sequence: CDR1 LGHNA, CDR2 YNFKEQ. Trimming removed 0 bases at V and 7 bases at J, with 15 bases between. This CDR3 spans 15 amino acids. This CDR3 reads CASSQEDSKDREAFF. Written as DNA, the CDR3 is TGTGCCAGCAGCCAAGAAGACAGCAAAGACCGTGAAGCTTTCTTT.

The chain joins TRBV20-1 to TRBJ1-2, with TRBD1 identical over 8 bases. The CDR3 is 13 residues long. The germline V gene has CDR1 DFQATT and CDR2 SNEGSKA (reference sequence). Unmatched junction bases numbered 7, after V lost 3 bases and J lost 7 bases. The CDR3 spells CSASGDRFGGYTF. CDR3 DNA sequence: TGCAGTGCTAGTGGGGACAGGTTCGGTGGCTACACCTTC.

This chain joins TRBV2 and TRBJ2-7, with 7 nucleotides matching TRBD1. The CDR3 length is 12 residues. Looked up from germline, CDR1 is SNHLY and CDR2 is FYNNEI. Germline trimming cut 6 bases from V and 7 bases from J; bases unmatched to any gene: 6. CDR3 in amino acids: CASSRGRGEQYF. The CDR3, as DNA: TGTGCCAGCAGCCGTGGCAGGGGGGAGCAGTACTTC.

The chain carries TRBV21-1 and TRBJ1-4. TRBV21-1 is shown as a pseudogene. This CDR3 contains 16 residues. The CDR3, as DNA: TGTGCCAGCAGCCCCCGGGGGGGGGCCCACGGGGAAAAACTGTTTTTT. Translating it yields CASSPRGGAHGEKLFF.

The DNA of the CDR3 is TGTGCCAGCAGTGAAGCGGGGTTTGGTTGGCGGGAGTCCCGCGAGCAGTACTTC. It encodes CASSEAGFGWRESREQYF. V usage is TRBV6-1 and J usage is TRBJ2-7; 7 bases are a match to TRBD2. The CDR3 loop spans 18 amino acids. Germline CDR1 and CDR2: MNHNS and SASEGT. V was pared by 0 bases and J by 6 bases, with 17 bases of the junction left unmatched.

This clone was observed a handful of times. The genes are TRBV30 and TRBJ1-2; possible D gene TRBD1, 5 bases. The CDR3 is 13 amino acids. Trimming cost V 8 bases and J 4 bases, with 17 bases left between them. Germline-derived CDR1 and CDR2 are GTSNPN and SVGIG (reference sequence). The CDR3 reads CALYTTGGYGYTF. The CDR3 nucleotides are TGTGCCCTTTACACCACGGGGGGCTATGGCTACACCTTC.

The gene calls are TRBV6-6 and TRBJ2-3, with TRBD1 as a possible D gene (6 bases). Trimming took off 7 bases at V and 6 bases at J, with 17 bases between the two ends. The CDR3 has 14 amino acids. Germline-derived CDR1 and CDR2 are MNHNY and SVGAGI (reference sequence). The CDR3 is CASKLTGPGDTQYF. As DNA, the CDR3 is TGTGCCAGCAAATTGACAGGCCCAGGGGATACGCAGTATTTT.

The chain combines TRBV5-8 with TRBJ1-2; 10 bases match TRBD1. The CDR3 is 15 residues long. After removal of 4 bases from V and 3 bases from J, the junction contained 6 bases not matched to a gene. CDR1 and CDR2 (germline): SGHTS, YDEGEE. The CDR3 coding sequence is TGTGCCAGCAGCCAGGACAGGGGGTGGTACTATGGCTACACCTTC. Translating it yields CASSQDRGWYYGYTF. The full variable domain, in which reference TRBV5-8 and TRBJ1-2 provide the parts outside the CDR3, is EAGVTQSPTHLIKTRGQQATLRCSPISGHTSVYWYQQALGLGLQFLLWYDEGEERNRGNFPPRFSGRQFPNYSSELNVNALELEDSALYLCASSQDRGWYYGYTFGSGTRLTVV.

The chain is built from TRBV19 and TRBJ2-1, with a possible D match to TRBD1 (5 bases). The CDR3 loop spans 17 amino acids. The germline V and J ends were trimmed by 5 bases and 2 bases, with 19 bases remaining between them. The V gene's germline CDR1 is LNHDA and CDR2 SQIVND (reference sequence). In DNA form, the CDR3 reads TGTGCCAGTAGTTCCCAGGTGGGGCGGACCGCCTACAATGAGCAGTTCTTC. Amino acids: CASSSQVGRTAYNEQFF.